This T cell receptor beta chain was obtained from a study of metastatic and nonmetastatic thyroid tumors. Study overall: Repertoire data that came from the blood and tumor or nodule tissue of malignant and benign thyroid patients were compared.

Under the authors' procedure: Across clinicopathological groups, CDR3 differences served as the basis for building a distant-metastasis classifier for papillary thyroid cancer. MiXCR was used by TCRdb to re-call the PCR reads. The V and J calls and clone size come from TCRdb's table, not from the authors' own analysis. This sample has about 14,000 clones, with 20% to 30% found just once. As to this clone: Its specificity is unknown.

Not a single patient had been given any form of treatment at any point before undergoing thyroid surgery. The CDR3 length is 16 residues. Germline CDR1 is SGHAT and CDR2 is FQDESV (reference sequence). Trimming cost V 2 bases and J 9 bases, with 20 bases left between them. Study results and limitations: Malignant thyroid tumors reportedly exceeded benign nodules significantly in TCR beta diversity, with the difference appearing in blood and tumor.

Material for sequencing was blood. The chain carries TRBV11-1 and TRBJ2-1, with a possible D match to TRBD1 (5 bases). The clonotype was recovered from a female donor with papillary thyroid cancer or a benign thyroid nodule (not recorded which). Some clones in this sample may be carry-over from other donors' samples. This CDR3 reads CASSLLVAPPQGEQFF. The CDR3 DNA sequence: TGTGCCAGCAGCTTATTGGTGGCCCCCCCGCAGGGTGAGCAGTTCTTC.